The clone carrying this T cell receptor (beta chain) was seen a single time. Original processing notes: Amplification from reference gene primers served as the basis for estimated nucleated cell counts. The table came from immunoSEQ multiplex PCR; TCRdb's copy has only in-frame clones and leaves some out. Clone size and V and J calls were adopted from that table, with D and trimming inferred from the DNA. The sample carries tens of thousands of clones, more than 85% recorded once. This sample was included in a study of blood T cell repertoires in COVID-19. Study context: COVID-19 samples, acute and convalescent, were from the United States, Italy and Spain. T cells, B-cell-depleted T cells, or PBMCs provided the cDNA or gDNA that served as material.

CDR1 and CDR2 from the germline V gene are SGHTS and YDEGEE. The germline V and J ends were trimmed by 3 bases and 14 bases, with 9 bases remaining between them. The CDR3 runs 11 residues. Sequencing was carried out using peripheral blood. The chain carries TRBV5-8 and TRBJ1-6; D unresolved. This receptor was taken from an elderly man in a cohort sampled during active COVID-19. CDR3 sequence reads: CASSSTVTLHF. Here the CDR3 DNA reads TGTGCCAGCAGCTCCACAGTGACCCTCCACTTT.